This T cell receptor (beta chain) derives from a study of T-cell reconstitution after alpha-beta-depleted transplantation in children. Study outcomes and limitations: Several patients had high TCRbeta diversity at day 60; it came from surviving recipient T cells and thymic progenitors. The study reportedly traced alpha-beta T cells about two months after transplant to several hundred expanded graft clones. Newly produced T cells mostly provided counts and TCRbeta diversity after one year, as hyperexpanded clones declined.

Unique molecular identifiers were used in preparing the TCRbeta library. Using its own MiXCR run on the PCR reads, TCRdb lists one record per CDR3 protein. The data hold about 300,000 distinct CDR3 sequences, with 7.5% to 9% observed a single time. Concerning this clonotype: The target antigen is unknown.

The CDR3 contains 14 residues. The source of this sequence is a female patient aged 2-10 years who had a stem cell transplant for Fanconi anemia, so the T cells may come from the graft donor. This specimen consisted of peripheral blood, obtained 360 days after TCRalphabeta/CD19-depleted stem cell transplant. This chain links TRBV21-1 with TRBJ1-2. TRBV21-1 is classified as a pseudogene. The chain's CDR3 is CASSKGGERDGYTF. The CDR3 nucleotides are TGTGCCAGCAGCAAAGGTGGGGAACGGGATGGCTACACCTTC.